The T cell receptor beta chain described here comes from a study of OX40 agonist ivuxolimab in advanced cancers. Overall study context: There were three patients with partial responses, one having hepatocellular carcinoma and two cutaneous melanoma.

Produced via immunoSEQ multiplex PCR; TCRdb's table is partial and in-frame only. The table lists more than 60,000 clones, about 81% of them singletons. The germline V gene encodes CDR1 MNHEY and CDR2 SVGAGI. The length of the CDR3 is 13 residues. J lost 4 bases, V lost 11 bases, and 8 bases had no gene match. The J gene is TRBJ1-5, the V gene TRBV6-5; TRBD1 agrees at 7 bases. The receptor comes from an adult with an advanced solid tumor such as melanoma, head and neck, liver or kidney cancer. This specimen was CD4+ or CD8+ T cells sorted from blood, taken in a trial of the OX40 agonist ivuxolimab. The CDR3 bases are TGTGCCGGTGGGGACAGCCGAAATCAGCCCCAGCATTTT. It translates to CAGGDSRNQPQHF.